Reported below is one T cell receptor beta chain. No antigen is known for it. It may be a read error: a sequence one base away is much more abundant. The entry originates in a study of blood T cells in healthy people across ages. Points from the study as a whole: Age brought a roughly linear fall in TCR beta diversity measured per million T cells. Relative to aged donors, long-lived donors carried more naive CD4+ cells and displayed higher diversity.

Germline V gives CDR1 SGHVS, CDR2 FQNEAQ. The V end was cut by 5 bases, the J end by 1 base, with 8 bases between. This CDR3 comprises 13 residues. Caucasian individuals from Russia who were healthy and aged roughly 6 to 100 acted as donors. Researchers collected around 10 milliliters of peripheral blood from every single donor. With a J-beta primer mix and a sample-barcoded 5' primer, a second PCR ran about 7 to 12 cycles. TCRdb ran MiXCR on the 5' RACE reads and lists one entry per CDR3 protein. The sample includes roughly 1.4 million distinct CDR3 sequences, around 59% seen only once; the top ten take more than 6%.

The chain couples TRBV7-8 to TRBJ1-1; D is undetermined. Source material: blood. The TCR originated in a man aged 18 to 35 in good health. In DNA, the CDR3 is TGTGCCAGCAGCCGAAACGGGAACACTGAAGCTTTCTTT. It translates to CASSRNGNTEAFF.